This T cell receptor (beta chain) derives from a study of blood T cell repertoires in COVID-19. About the study: Sites across the United States, Italy and Spain contributed samples from acute and convalescent COVID-19. From T cells, B-cell-depleted T cells, or PBMCs came the material, which was cDNA or gDNA.

Sequencing was performed with immunoSEQ multiplex PCR; in TCRdb, only in-frame clones are kept and a portion is missing. The table records fewer than 200,000 clones, around four fifths of them present only once. The study drew participants aged about 18 to 95 years from some 23 US areas. The material sequenced was PBMCs or T cells enriched from blood (not recorded which). The sequence derives from a woman aged 45-60 years in a cohort exposed to, infected with or recovered from COVID-19 (not recorded which).

The CDR3 loop reads CASSTQGGGNQPQHF. CDR3 nucleotides: TGTGCCAGCAGCACACAGGGCGGTGGCAATCAGCCCCAGCATTTT. V and J are TRBV5-5 and TRBJ1-5; weak D call: TRBD1 (6 bases). Trimming took 4 bases from V and 2 from J, leaving 13 bases between them. The CDR3 length is 15 residues. Germline-derived CDR1 and CDR2 are SGHKS and YYEKEE (reference sequence).